Listed here is a single T cell receptor (beta chain). The antigen it recognizes is unknown. Base-call qualities are not available, and no considerably larger clone is one nucleotide away. Whole blood was collected in K2EDTA tubes by collaborating institutions according to the institutions' own protocols. For TCRbeta analysis, collaborators shipped samples as frozen whole blood, isolated PBMCs, or DNA extracted from either of those sample types. This entry comes from a study of blood T cell repertoires in COVID-19 (dated by TCRdb to between 2020 and 2021). In terms of the full investigation: Collaborator samples came from the United States, Italy and Spain and covered acute and convalescent phases of COVID-19. The material from the prospective study consisted of cDNA or gDNA derived from T cells, B-cell-depleted T cells, or PBMCs. Sample metadata almost always included a de-identified subject ID, COVID-19 status, age in years and sex. Where available, HLA class I and class II types were obtained from metadata supplied by the sample provider rather than from assay-based typing. The repertoires were released in a freely available public database intended as a resource for research on the immune response to SARS-CoV-2. The dataset comprised deeply sampled blood TCRbeta repertoires from subjects exposed to, actively infected with, or recovered from COVID-19. Samples were obtained from the ongoing ImmuneRACE study (first 160 participants) and from 1,000 to 1,500 subjects provided by 6 global collaborators.

The paper's findings and limits, for the study overall: The quantity of clinical and demographic metadata differed by source and by participant and was supplied without curation.

TCRbeta CDR3 regions were amplified from genomic DNA using the immunoSEQ Assay, a bias-controlled multiplex PCR. The study's processing was this. Nucleated cell counts per sample were estimated from amplification of reference gene primers within the assay. To quantify the absolute abundance of each unique TCRbeta CDR3 rearrangement, sequence reads were collapsed and filtered. For each sample, productive Simpson clonality was calculated as the square root of Simpson's diversity index over productive rearrangements. As stored in TCRdb, this immuneACCESS dataset retains in-frame rearrangements with V and J assigned. A fraction of the clones does not appear; measured against another copy, unresolved V genes explain less than half of the discrepancy, and the remainder lacks a known reason. V and J calls and clone size follow that table, whereas D and trimming were derived from the DNA. The sample table shows some 99,000 clones, and nearly 90% are seen once. In total, the top ten clones hold about 4.5% of the sample.

After removal of 5 bases from V and 0 bases from J, the junction retains 12 bases not matched to a gene. There are 17 amino acids in the CDR3, from cysteine to phenylalanine inclusive. The retained sequence is limited to the CDR3, 51 bases, with the frame set at the first base. CDR1 and CDR2, per the germline V gene, are SGHAT and FQNNGV. The sequence is built from TRBV11-2 and TRBJ2-5; 7 central bases correspond to TRBD2. The source of this sequence is a man aged 65-85 years with acute or convalescent COVID-19. The material sequenced was peripheral blood. Read as DNA, the sequence is TGTGCCAGCAGCACCTCCTCCCTAGCGGTGTACCAAGAGACCCAGTACTTC. Translated, this is CASSTSSLAVYQETQYF. Where the CDR3 stops, the reference TRBV11-2 and TRBJ2-5 genes take over; the full variable domain is EAGVAQSPRYKIIEKRQSVAFWCNPISGHATLYWYQQILGQGPKLLIQFQNNGVVDDSQLPKDRFSAERLKGVDSTLKIQPAKLEDSAVYLCASSTSSLAVYQETQYFGPGTRLLVL.